The rows below give T cell receptor beta chains drawn from one sample of a study of blood T cell repertoires in COVID-19. The assay was immunoSEQ multiplex PCR, and TCRdb's table has in-frame clones only and misses some. This table has some 150,000 clones, over 80% appearing once. Input material: peripheral blood. The receptors come from a man aged 50-60 years with active COVID-19. Each CDR3 is given with its conserved first and last residue.

v_gene: TRBV7-9
j_gene: TRBJ2-1
CDR3aa: CASSAPSGGSYNEQFF

v_gene: TRBV24-1
j_gene: TRBJ2-3
CDR3aa: CATSERDTQYF

v_gene: TRBV12-5
j_gene: TRBJ2-2
CDR3aa: CASGLRTGVTGELFF

v_gene: TRBV5-1
j_gene: TRBJ1-1
CDR3aa: CASSGTGANTEAFF

v_gene: TRBV5-6
j_gene: TRBJ2-5
CDR3aa: CASSLGTGGLETQYF

v_gene: TRBV24-1
j_gene: TRBJ1-1
CDR3aa: CATSDSQDRTTFF

v_gene: TRBV5-1
j_gene: TRBJ2-6
CDR3aa: CASSPSGANVLTF

v_gene: TRBV4-3
j_gene: TRBJ2-7
CDR3aa: CASSQDTSGGYEQYF

v_gene: TRBV9
j_gene: TRBJ2-1
CDR3aa: CASSVSTANEQFF

v_gene: TRBV5-4
j_gene: TRBJ2-3
CDR3aa: CASSLFLAGGGDTQYF

v_gene: TRBV3-1/TRBV3-2
j_gene: TRBJ1-6
CDR3aa: CASSQSSYNSPLHF

v_gene: TRBV4-1
j_gene: TRBJ2-3
CDR3aa: CASRLAGGLPAQYF

v_gene: TRBV12-1
j_gene: TRBJ1-1
CDR3aa: CASSFLGAVRTEAFF

v_gene: TRBV3-1/TRBV3-2
j_gene: TRBJ2-1
CDR3aa: CASSHHREYNEQFF

v_gene: TRBV6-5
j_gene: TRBJ2-7
CDR3aa: CATTAPGLKYEQYF

v_gene: TRBV12-5
j_gene: TRBJ1-5
CDR3aa: CASGDTDRGVHQPQHF

v_gene: TRBV3-1/TRBV3-2
j_gene: TRBJ2-2
CDR3aa: CASSHQRTGNTGELFF

v_gene: TRBV6-5
j_gene: TRBJ1-5
CDR3aa: CASSRSLGNQPQHF

v_gene: TRBV7-2
j_gene: TRBJ2-1
CDR3aa: CASSLGGGMSYNEQFF

v_gene: TRBV7-8
j_gene: TRBJ2-1
CDR3aa: CASSLVAGSYEQFF

v_gene: TRBV5-1
j_gene: TRBJ1-3
CDR3aa: CASSLDGSSGNTIYF

v_gene: TRBV19
j_gene: TRBJ1-3
CDR3aa: CASRLDRVSGNTIYF

v_gene: TRBV27
j_gene: TRBJ1-3
CDR3aa: CASSLNGGTRNTIYF

v_gene: TRBV5-6
j_gene: TRBJ2-6
CDR3aa: CASRPDRDPTSGANVLTF

v_gene: TRBV29-1
j_gene: TRBJ1-6
CDR3aa: CSVKVGTEYNSPLHF

v_gene: TRBV7-2
j_gene: TRBJ2-5
CDR3aa: CASSPRGETQYF

v_gene: TRBV5-4
j_gene: TRBJ1-1
CDR3aa: CASSRTGMNTEAFF

v_gene: TRBV5-4
j_gene: TRBJ2-2
CDR3aa: CASSDPAGGALNTGELFF

v_gene: TRBV11-1
j_gene: TRBJ1-5
CDR3aa: CASSLRGSNQPQHF

v_gene: TRBV7-9
j_gene: TRBJ1-6
CDR3aa: CASSLGRSSDSPLHF

v_gene: TRBV6-5
j_gene: TRBJ2-7
CDR3aa: CASSRQGSEQYF

v_gene: TRBV18
j_gene: TRBJ2-5
CDR3aa: CASSPGQQETQYF

v_gene: TRBV6-4
j_gene: TRBJ1-2
CDR3aa: CASTQTGESGYTF

v_gene: TRBV9
j_gene: TRBJ2-1
CDR3aa: CASSPDAGQGYNEQFF

v_gene: TRBV21-1
j_gene: TRBJ1-1
CDR3aa: CASSKNDREWLEAFF

v_gene: TRBV7-2
j_gene: TRBJ1-1
CDR3aa: CASIRTGVRTEAFF

v_gene: TRBV7-7
j_gene: TRBJ2-2
CDR3aa: CASSAVLGQGDTGELFF

v_gene: TRBV5-1
j_gene: TRBJ2-3
CDR3aa: CASSLARQEVTDTQYF

v_gene: TRBV27
j_gene: TRBJ2-7
CDR3aa: CASSAARTGGAYEQYF

v_gene: TRBV2
j_gene: TRBJ2-7
CDR3aa: CASSDRGPPNEQYF

v_gene: TRBV11-3
j_gene: TRBJ2-2
CDR3aa: CASSLASGGTGELFF

v_gene: TRBV9
j_gene: TRBJ1-2
CDR3aa: CASSVEGQGTGGYTF

v_gene: TRBV29-1
j_gene: TRBJ2-1
CDR3aa: CSVEDTNNEQFF

v_gene: TRBV2
j_gene: TRBJ2-5
CDR3aa: CASARGETQYF

v_gene: TRBV13
j_gene: TRBJ2-3
CDR3aa: CASSLREADTQYF

v_gene: TRBV9
j_gene: TRBJ2-3
CDR3aa: CASSVAVITDTQYF

v_gene: TRBV15
j_gene: TRBJ2-2
CDR3aa: CATSRGQGGTGELFF

v_gene: TRBV5-1
j_gene: TRBJ1-2
CDR3aa: CASSSYTGPGYGYTF